Below are 13 T cell receptor beta chains sequenced from a single sample in a study of cytomegalovirus exposure and HLA in healthy donors. This table comes from immunoSEQ multiplex PCR, and its TCRdb copy is limited to in-frame clones, with some not included. The sample shows hundreds of thousands of clones, more than 75% of them seen only once. Sequenced sample: PBMCs. The receptors were sampled from a man between 18 and 35 years old in good health and CMV-seropositive.

The J gene is TRBJ2-1, the V gene TRBV5-1; D is possibly TRBD1 (5 bases). V gave up 0 bases and J gave up 8 bases, with 15 bases separating them. CDR1 SGHRS and CDR2 YFSETQ come from the germline V gene. This CDR3 has 15 amino acids. The CDR3 nucleotides are TGCGCCAGCAGCTTGGCTCAGGGTCCCTATGATGAGCAGTTCTTC. Amino acids: CASSLAQGPYDEQFF.

The J gene is TRBJ2-7, the V gene TRBV10-3; D gene unclear. Trimming took off 5 bases at V and 2 bases at J, with 7 bases between the two ends. The CDR3 is 12 amino acids. Germline values: CDR1 ENHRY, CDR2 SYGVKD. This chain's CDR3 is CAISTQAYEQYF. The CDR3 DNA reads as TGTGCCATCAGTACCCAGGCCTACGAGCAGTACTTC.

The chain couples TRBV19 to TRBJ1-2; weak D call: TRBD1 (6 bases). Per germline, CDR1 LNHDA and CDR2 SQIVND (reference sequence). The V end lost 8 bases, the J end lost 9 bases, and 22 bases lay between the germline ends. The CDR3 has 14 amino acids. The CDR3 coding sequence is TGTGCCAGTTACCCCCGACAGGCCCCAGGGAGCTACACCTTC. This codes for CASYPRQAPGSYTF.

V and J are TRBV29-1 and TRBJ2-3; the match to TRBD1 covers 7 bases. V dropped 7 bases and J dropped 5; count of bases not matched to a gene: 12. In germline, CDR1 is SQVTM, CDR2 ANQGSEA. CDR3 size: 14 residues. CDR3 bases: TGCAGCGCCGTGGGACAGCACAGGGGAGATACGCAGTATTTT. This codes for CSAVGQHRGDTQYF.

The rearrangement joins TRBV11-2 to TRBJ2-1; D gene uncertain. V lost 0 bases, J lost 9 bases, and 15 bases lay in between. The CDR3 runs 15 residues. The germline gives CDR1 SGHAT, CDR2 FQNNGV. The CDR3 coding sequence is TGTGCCAGCAGCTTAGAAGACTTTGACTCCGGTGAGCAGTTCTTC. Its translation: CASSLEDFDSGEQFF.

The sample holds one count of this clone. The chain recombines TRBV27 with TRBJ1-5, with no clear D. The CDR3 runs to 13 residues. Trimming took off 8 bases at V and 0 bases at J, with 8 bases between the two ends. The germline V gene has CDR1 MNHEY and CDR2 SMNVEV (reference sequence). DNA for the CDR3: TGTGCCAGCTCGCCTTATAGCAATCAGCCCCAGCATTTT. This encodes CASSPYSNQPQHF.

The chain couples TRBV28 to TRBJ2-2; 10 nucleotides align to TRBD2. Germline V CDR1 and CDR2: MDHEN, SYDVKM. With V trimmed by 6 bases and J by 4 bases, 5 bases remained unmatched. The CDR3 has 15 residues. In DNA, the CDR3 is TGTGCCAGCAGACCGACTAGCGGGTCCACCGGGGAGCTGTTTTTT. It translates to CASRPTSGSTGELFF.

Points on this clone: Within the sample, other DNA sequences also encode this same CDR3. V gene TRBV5-1 combines with J gene TRBJ2-7, with D possibly TRBD2 on 5 matching bases. Germline CDR1 is SGHRS and CDR2 is YFSETQ. Trimming left V 4 bases short and J 1 base short, with 9 bases between. This CDR3 has 13 amino acids. The CDR3: CASSPGGSYEQYF. CDR3 nucleotide sequence: TGCGCCAGCAGCCCCGGAGGTTCCTACGAGCAGTACTTC.

V is TRBV5-1 and J is TRBJ2-3, with a tentative D call TRBD1 (6 bases). The CDR3 sequence is 16 residues long. Deletions cut 0 bases from V and 2 bases from J, with 13 bases between. Germline values: CDR1 SGHRS, CDR2 YFSETQ. CDR3: CASSLGLDSLTDTQYF. CDR3 DNA: TGCGCCAGCAGCTTGGGCTTGGACAGCCTCACAGATACGCAGTATTTT. The full variable domain, with the rest looked up from reference TRBV5-1 and TRBJ2-3, is KAGVTQTPRYLIKTRGQQVTLSCSPISGHRSVSWYQQTPGQGLQFLFEYFSETQRNKGNFPGRFSGRQFSNSRSEMNVSTLELGDSALYLCASSLGLDSLTDTQYFGPGTRLTVL.

This chain joins TRBV5-1 and TRBJ2-7, with a weak D call TRBD1 (6 bases). The germline V gene has CDR1 SGHRS and CDR2 YFSETQ. This CDR3 has 15 amino acids. Trimming shortened V by 0 bases and J by 3 bases, and 13 bases separated the two germline ends. CDR3 sequence: CASSLEPRTDYEQYF. CDR3 coding DNA: TGCGCCAGCAGCTTGGAGCCCAGGACAGACTACGAGCAGTACTTC.

The chain uses TRBV5-1 and TRBJ2-2; D may be TRBD2 (7 bases). This CDR3 comprises 17 residues. V was shortened by 4 bases and J by 5 bases, with 21 bases between the two germline ends. Per the germline V gene, CDR1 is SGHRS and CDR2 is YFSETQ. The CDR3 protein is CASSQGRWEGDTGELFF. The CDR3 DNA reads as TGCGCCAGCAGCCAAGGCAGATGGGAGGGGGATACCGGGGAGCTGTTTTTT.

This sequence joins TRBV2 and TRBJ1-1; TRBD1 agrees at 7 bases. The CDR3 is made up of 15 amino acids. Germline lookup yields CDR1 SNHLY and CDR2 FYNNEI. The junction had 8 bases not matched to a gene; V was cut back by 6 bases and J by 1 base. The CDR3 DNA reads TGTGCCAGCAGACCCAGGACAGGAGCGAACACTGAAGCTTTCTTT. Translation: CASRPRTGANTEAFF.

The chain links TRBV28 to TRBJ1-2; D unresolved. V was clipped by 5 bases and J by 3 bases, with 10 bases between them. The CDR3 contains 13 residues. Germline V gene lookup returns CDR1 MDHEN and CDR2 SYDVKM. CDR3 sequence reads: CASSVNQDYGYTF. CDR3 DNA: TGTGCCAGCAGTGTAAATCAGGACTATGGCTACACCTTC.